These 6 T cell receptor beta chains share one sample of origin, sequenced in a study of shared clonotypes between healthy human individuals. Sequencing used immunoSEQ multiplex PCR; TCRdb keeps in-frame clones, though not all of them. The repertoire consists of hundreds of thousands of clones, with around 78% occurring once and the leading ten covering around 2%. Sample: memory CD4+ T cells sorted from blood. The subset: CD45RA-negative fraction. The receptors come from a woman in her 30s in good health.

DNA for the CDR3: TGTGCCAGCAGTCCCCCGACAGAACCACCTGAAGCTTTCTTT. Its protein is CASSPPTEPPEAFF. This rearrangement joins TRBV28 to TRBJ1-1; tentatively, D is TRBD1 (5 bases). Trimming took off 5 bases at V and 6 bases at J, with 16 bases between the two ends. CDR1 is MDHEN and CDR2 is SYDVKM in the germline V gene. The CDR3 totals 14 residues.

The chain uses TRBV4-1 and TRBJ2-1; possible D gene TRBD2, 5 bases. The CDR3 covers 17 residues. V lost 1 base, J lost 0 bases, and 13 bases lay in between. Germline V gene sequence: CDR1 MGHRA, CDR2 YSYEKL. CDR3: CASSQVPVGSSYNEQFF. CDR3 in DNA: TGCGCCAGCAGCCAAGTACCGGTGGGGAGCTCCTACAATGAGCAGTTCTTC.

This rearrangement joins TRBV28 to TRBJ2-7, with D possibly being TRBD1 or TRBD2 (5 bases each). Germline V gene lookup returns CDR1 MDHEN and CDR2 SYDVKM. V lost 1 base and J lost 1, with 11 bases in between. The CDR3 loop spans 15 amino acids. CDR3 residues: CASSLYGTSSYEQYF. The CDR3 nucleotides are TGTGCCAGCAGTTTATACGGGACGTCTTCCTACGAGCAGTACTTC.

The rearrangement links TRBV5-6 to TRBJ1-1; 7 bases line up with TRBD1. This CDR3 comprises 13 residues. CDR1 is SGHDT and CDR2 is YYEEEE in the germline V gene. V was clipped by 4 bases and J by 5 bases; unmatched bases: 5. The CDR3 DNA sequence: TGTGCCAGCAGCCGTCAGGGGGTTACTGAAGCTTTCTTT. It is translated as CASSRQGVTEAFF.

The gene calls are TRBV7-9 and TRBJ1-1, with 9 positions matching TRBD1. This CDR3 spans 15 amino acids. Germline assignment: CDR1 SEHNR and CDR2 FQNEAQ (reference sequence). Trimming at V came to 5 bases and at J to 4 bases, leaving 8 bases not matched to a gene. This chain's CDR3 is CASSALRTGVTEAFF. DNA for the CDR3: TGTGCCAGCAGCGCACTGCGGACAGGGGTCACTGAAGCTTTCTTT.

In this sample, this clone turned up a few times. The chain is built from TRBV19 and TRBJ2-1, with no clear D. The germline gives CDR1 LNHDA, CDR2 SQIVND (reference sequence). This CDR3 spans 12 amino acids. V lost 4 bases and J lost 9, with 10 bases in between. CDR3 DNA: TGTGCCAGTAGTAATGCTAGATCTGAGCAGTTCTTC. Protein: CASSNARSEQFF.